These 26 T cell receptor beta chains came from one sample sequenced in a study of blood T cell repertoires in COVID-19. Data came from immunoSEQ multiplex PCR; TCRdb stores just in-frame clones and leaves some out. The repertoire includes 97,000 or so clones, approximately 80% of them detected once, and around 4% sits in the top ten. Source material: peripheral blood. All receptors derive from a human donor in a cohort sampled during active COVID-19.

The CDR3 DNA reads as TGTGCCAGCAGCCCTCGGACAGGGGTCTACGAGCAGTACTTC. The encoded protein is CASSPRTGVYEQYF. The gene calls are TRBV3-1 (or the pseudogene TRBV3-2) and TRBJ2-7; 9 bases align to TRBD1. Germline V gives CDR1 LGHDT, CDR2 YNNKEL (reference sequence). This CDR3 contains 14 residues. Unmatched junction bases numbered 4, after V lost 4 bases and J lost 3 bases.

V usage is TRBV5-1 and J usage is TRBJ1-1; possibly TRBD1 for D (5 bases). Germline V gives CDR1 SGHRS, CDR2 YFSETQ. CDR3 length: 14 amino acids. The V and J ends lost 0 bases and 1 base respectively, with 7 bases between them. Written as DNA, the CDR3 is TGCGCCAGCAGCTTGGCCGGACAGAACACTGAAGCTTTCTTT. Residues: CASSLAGQNTEAFF.

The chain recombines TRBV6-5 with TRBJ2-3; possible D gene TRBD1, 6 bases. CDR3 length: 15 amino acids. Trimming pared 6 bases from V and 3 bases from J, leaving 16 bases between. In germline, CDR1 is MNHEY, CDR2 SVGAGI. The CDR3 DNA is TGTGCCAGCAGGACACAGGGTCGGCGGACAGATACGCAGTATTTT. Translation: CASRTQGRRTDTQYF.

This chain links TRBV15 with TRBJ1-4, with D possibly matching TRBD1 (5 bases). Per germline, CDR1 LNHNV and CDR2 YYDKDF (reference sequence). The V end was cut by 3 bases, the J end by 12 bases, with 11 bases between. The CDR3 has 12 residues. Written as DNA, the CDR3 is TGTGCCACCAGCAGTCTGGCAGGGCAACTGTTTTTT. As protein: CATSSLAGQLFF.

The V and J genes are TRBV10-2 and TRBJ2-7, with TRBD1 identical over 7 bases. The CDR3 sequence is 15 residues long. From germline, CDR1 is WSHSY and CDR2 SAAADI. Trimming at V came to 6 bases and at J to 7 bases, leaving 15 bases not matched to a gene. The CDR3 protein is CASSQLQGFGGEQYF. The CDR3 DNA reads as TGCGCCAGCAGCCAATTACAGGGGTTTGGGGGTGAGCAGTACTTC.

The chain uses TRBV6-2 or TRBV6-3 and TRBJ1-5; no clear D. V shed 2 bases and J shed 6 bases, with 14 bases lying between them. Looked up from germline, CDR1 is MNHEY and CDR2 is SVGEGT. This CDR3 contains 15 residues. CDR3 in amino acids: CASSYRARRGQPQHF. CDR3 nucleotides: TGTGCCAGCAGTTACAGGGCCAGACGGGGTCAGCCCCAGCATTTT.

CDR3 protein: CASSLSVAYGYTF. CDR3 nucleotides: TGTGCCAGCAGTTTATCGGTCGCCTATGGCTACACCTTC. The genes are TRBV28 and TRBJ1-2; D is ambiguous. V was clipped by 1 base and J by 4 bases, with 7 bases between them. The germline gives CDR1 MDHEN, CDR2 SYDVKM. This CDR3 has 13 amino acids.

The gene calls are TRBV12-3 or TRBV12-4 and TRBJ2-5, with 7 nucleotides matching TRBD1. The CDR3 runs 13 residues. The V segment lost 6 bases and the J segment 1 base; nucleotides outside the gene matches: 2. DNA of the CDR3: TGTGCCAGCAGCGGGACAGCCCAAGAGACCCAGTACTTC. Protein product: CASSGTAQETQYF.

This chain uses TRBV5-4 with TRBJ2-2; 12 bases are shared with TRBD2. In germline, CDR1 is SGHNT, CDR2 YYREEE (reference sequence). The CDR3 contains 15 residues. J gave up 1 base and V 7 bases, and 2 bases lay outside the gene matches. CDR3 in amino acids: CASASGGVNTGELFF. The CDR3 DNA reads TGTGCCAGCGCTAGCGGGGGGGTGAACACCGGGGAGCTGTTTTTT.

On this clone: The DNA is omitted, as the CDR3 cannot be located on it reliably, and the CDR3 follows TCRdb's listing. CDR3 loop: CASSQWGIGTGKESYNSPLHF. J is TRBJ1-6 and V is TRBV21-1; the D call in the table, TRBD1, was not verified against the DNA. TRBV21-1 is a pseudogene segment. Including both end residues, the CDR3 is 21 amino acids long.

Many counts were recorded for this clone. The V gene is TRBV19, the J gene TRBJ2-7; 10 nucleotides match TRBD1. This CDR3 contains 13 residues. Germline values: CDR1 LNHDA, CDR2 SQIVND (reference sequence). With 10 bases clipped from V and 3 bases from J, the junction kept 6 bases outside the gene matches. CDR3 bases: TGTGCCAAGAGACAGGGGGCGAACTACGAGCAGTACTTC. Translated: CAKRQGANYEQYF.

The chain employs TRBV19 and TRBJ2-2, with 8 bases aligning to TRBD1. CDR1 LNHDA and CDR2 SQIVND come from the germline V gene (reference sequence). The J segment lost 2 bases and the V segment lost 5 bases, leaving 13 bases of the junction unmatched. CDR3 length: 18 amino acids. The CDR3 DNA reads as TGTGCCAGTAGTGTCTCCGGGACAGGTCATGGAAACACCGGGGAGCTGTTTTTT. Amino acid sequence: CASSVSGTGHGNTGELFF.

This sequence joins TRBV11-3 and TRBJ1-3; D is unclear. V was shortened by 2 bases and J by 0 bases, with 2 bases between the two germline ends. Germline loops: CDR1 SGHNT, CDR2 YENEEA. The CDR3 totals 13 residues. CDR3 sequence: CASSLHSGNTIYF. In nucleotides, the CDR3 is TGTGCCAGCAGCTTACACTCTGGAAACACCATATATTTT.

On this clone itself: At one end the junction does not follow the germline gene, possibly because of a read error. The chain employs TRBV7-9 and TRBJ2-7, with 10 positions matching TRBD1. Germline-derived CDR1 and CDR2 are SEHNR and FQNEAQ (reference sequence). The CDR3 is 16 amino acids. CDR3 sequence: CASSVDERDRGRGGCF. DNA of the CDR3: TGTGCCAGCAGCGTCGACGAGCGGGACAGGGGAAGGGGTGGTTGCTTC.

As concerns this clone: The same CDR3 is also encoded by other DNA sequences in this sample. The chain carries TRBV7-2 and TRBJ1-2; D is possibly TRBD1 (6 bases). V was pared by 5 bases and J by 0 bases, with 10 bases between. Looked up from germline, CDR1 is SGHTA and CDR2 is FQGNSA. CDR3 size: 14 residues. The CDR3 DNA is TGTGCCAGCAGCCCGAGGACAGCTAACTATGGCTACACCTTC. Translated: CASSPRTANYGYTF. The whole variable domain, filled in from reference TRBV7-2 and TRBJ1-2, reads GAGVSQSPSNKVTEKGKDVELRCDPISGHTALYWYRQSLGQGLEFLIYFQGNSAPDKSGLPSDRFSAERTGGSVSTLTIQRTQQEDSAVYLCASSPRTANYGYTFGSGTRLTVV.

The J gene is TRBJ2-2, the V gene TRBV7-3; 9 nucleotides match TRBD1. V lost 1 base and J lost 4; bases outside the gene matches: 4. Looked up from germline, CDR1 is SGHTA and CDR2 is FQGTGA. The CDR3 totals 16 residues. The CDR3 coding sequence is TGTGCCAGCAGCTTAATGGGACAGGGTCTCACCGGGGAGCTGTTTTTT. Protein product: CASSLMGQGLTGELFF. The full variable domain, rest sourced from reference TRBV7-3 and TRBJ2-2, is GAGVSQTPSNKVTEKGKYVELRCDPISGHTALYWYRQSLGQGPEFLIYFQGTGAADDSGLPNDRFFAVRPEGSVSTLKIQRTERGDSAVYLCASSLMGQGLTGELFFGEGSRLTVL.

The genes are TRBV11-2 and TRBJ2-1; no definite D call. The germline CDR1 and CDR2 sequences are SGHAT and FQNNGV. V was shortened by 3 bases and J by 7 bases, with 10 bases between the two germline ends. The CDR3 contains 13 residues. CDR3 sequence: CASSFSADNEQFF. The CDR3 region has the DNA TGTGCCAGCAGCTTTTCGGCGGATAATGAGCAGTTCTTC.

The gene calls are TRBV3-1 (or the pseudogene TRBV3-2) and TRBJ1-1, with D perhaps matching TRBD1 (6 bases). Per germline, CDR1 LGHDT and CDR2 YNNKEL (reference sequence). The CDR3 is 17 residues long. Trimming removed 3 bases from V and 0 bases from J, with 17 bases in between. Here the CDR3 DNA reads TGTGCCAGCAGCCAGCCACTCTCCGGGACACTGAACACTGAAGCTTTCTTT. Translation gives CASSQPLSGTLNTEAFF.

In its sample, this clone was seen once. V and J are TRBV3-1 (or the pseudogene TRBV3-2) and TRBJ1-2; D might be TRBD1 (5 bases). V gave up 4 bases and J gave up 2 bases, with 14 bases separating them. Per germline, CDR1 LGHDT and CDR2 YNNKEL (reference sequence). This CDR3 region has 15 residues. For the CDR3, the DNA is TGTGCCAGCAGCCCGGAGGCGGGGACGAACTATGGCTACACCTTC. Translation: CASSPEAGTNYGYTF.

CDR3 amino acids: CATSDLRLAGGAEQFF. The CDR3 DNA is TGTGCCACCAGTGATCTGAGACTAGCGGGGGGGGCTGAGCAGTTCTTC. The rearrangement links TRBV24-1 to TRBJ2-1, with 14 bases matching TRBD2. The CDR3 sequence is 16 residues long. Per the germline V gene, CDR1 is KGHDR and CDR2 is SFDVKD. Trimming removed 3 bases from V and 9 bases from J; junction bases left unmatched: 6.

The chain has TRBV7-2 and TRBJ2-3; 13 nucleotides align to TRBD2. The junction had 11 bases not matched to a gene; V was cut back by 5 bases and J by 9 bases. CDR3 length equals 16 residues. Germline V gene data show CDR1 as SGHTA and CDR2 as FQGNSA. CDR3 amino acids: CASSVRLAGGRTTQYF. CDR3 in DNA: TGTGCCAGCAGCGTCAGACTAGCGGGGGGCCGAACGACGCAGTATTTT.

This chain joins TRBV5-1 and TRBJ1-2; 7 bases line up with TRBD1. Germline-derived CDR1 and CDR2 are SGHRS and YFSETQ. The CDR3 consists of 16 residues. Trimming removed 3 bases from V and 4 bases from J; junction bases left unmatched: 12. The CDR3 reads CASSSGQDFPSYGYTF. The CDR3 DNA is TGCGCCAGCAGCTCTGGACAGGACTTTCCTTCCTATGGCTACACCTTC.

The chain recombines TRBV28 with TRBJ1-1, with a tentative D call TRBD1 (6 bases). Germline values: CDR1 MDHEN, CDR2 SYDVKM. This CDR3 has 15 amino acids. Deletions cut 5 bases from V and 0 bases from J, with 13 bases between. DNA of the CDR3: TGTGCCAGCAGTCCTCATGGGACATTGAACACTGAAGCTTTCTTT. Translated, it gives CASSPHGTLNTEAFF.

This clone was picked up a small number of times. The V and J genes are TRBV6-2 or TRBV6-3 and TRBJ1-2; 8 bases fit TRBD1. J gave up 4 bases and V 6 bases, and 10 bases lay outside the gene matches. Germline V gene data show CDR1 as MNHEY and CDR2 as SVGEGT. This CDR3 has 15 residues. DNA for the CDR3: TGTGCCAGCAGCGGCCGGGACAGGCTATCCTATGGCTACACCTTC. Its protein product is CASSGRDRLSYGYTF.

The chain couples TRBV29-1 to TRBJ2-3, with D possibly being TRBD1 (6 bases). CDR1 SQVTM and CDR2 ANQGSEA come from the germline V gene. CDR3 size: 12 residues. V dropped 3 bases and J dropped 3 bases, with 7 bases sitting between them. This chain's CDR3 is CSVDRGTDTQYF. The CDR3, as DNA: TGCAGCGTTGACAGGGGAACAGATACGCAGTATTTT.

The V gene is TRBV27, the J gene TRBJ1-1, with D hard to call. CDR1 and CDR2 from the germline V gene are MNHEY and SMNVEV (reference sequence). This CDR3 has 13 amino acids. Trimming pared 2 bases from V and 5 bases from J, leaving 9 bases between. The CDR3 coding sequence is TGTGCCAGCAGTTTAATGGCCTTGACTGAAGCTTTCTTT. This sequence encodes CASSLMALTEAFF.